The 8 T cell receptor beta chains given below trace back to one sample, sequenced in a study of T cells in localized non-small cell lung cancer. Sequenced by immunoSEQ multiplex PCR; TCRdb stores in-frame clones only, minus some. The top ten hold about 14% of the sample, which has approximately 67,000 clones, approximately 84% seen once. The sample was peripheral blood, taken before any cancer treatment. The receptors stem from a female donor older than 55 with stage I lung adenocarcinoma.

The chain's CDR3 is CASSEGLADSSYNEQFF. Written as DNA, the CDR3 is TGTGCCAGCAGTGAAGGACTAGCTGATTCCTCCTACAATGAGCAGTTCTTC. V gene TRBV6-4 combines with J gene TRBJ2-1; TRBD2 matches 8 bases. The germline V gene encodes CDR1 MRHNA and CDR2 SNTAGT. V dropped 3 bases and J dropped 0; count of bases not matched to a gene: 7. CDR3 length equals 17 residues.

The chain couples TRBV6-6 to TRBJ2-2; D is ambiguous. V was pared by 0 bases and J by 2 bases, with 4 bases between. The CDR3 totals 14 residues. Germline CDR1 reads MNHNY; CDR2 reads SVGAGI (reference sequence). This CDR3 reads CASSYSLNTGELFF. The CDR3 DNA follows: TGTGCCAGCAGTTACTCCTTAAACACCGGGGAGCTGTTTTTT.

Of note for this clone: A much larger clone differs by one base, so this may be a read error. The rearrangement joins TRBV11-1 to TRBJ1-1; D is uncertain. Germline values: CDR1 SGHAT, CDR2 FQDESV (reference sequence). The V end was cut by 3 bases, the J end by 1 base, with 6 bases between. The CDR3 spans 13 residues. CDR3 nucleotide sequence: TGTGCCAGCAGCTTCGGAGGGAACACTGAAGCTTTCTTT. This encodes CASSFGGNTEAFF.

The chain carries TRBV5-1 and TRBJ2-1; D may be TRBD2 (5 bases). The CDR3 has 15 amino acids. The germline CDR1 and CDR2 sequences are SGHRS and YFSETQ. V gave up 0 bases and J gave up 9 bases, with 16 bases separating them. The CDR3 DNA is TGCGCCAGCAGCTTGGTGGTTAGCGTGGATGGTGAGCAGTTCTTC. Its translation: CASSLVVSVDGEQFF.

The V call is TRBV9, the J call TRBJ2-3; D is undetermined. The V and J ends lost 3 bases and 5 bases respectively, with 10 bases between them. The CDR3 totals 13 residues. Germline V gene sequence: CDR1 SGDLS, CDR2 YYNGEE. The DNA of the CDR3 is TGTGCCAGCAGCGCCCGGTGGCGAGATACGCAGTATTTT. As protein: CASSARWRDTQYF. Using reference TRBV9 and TRBJ2-3 for the parts outside the CDR3, the full variable domain is DSGVTQTPKHLITATGQRVTLRCSPRSGDLSVYWYQQSLDQGLQFLIQYYNGEERAKGNILERFSAQQFPDLHSELNLSSLELGDSALYFCASSARWRDTQYFGPGTRLTVL.

This clone was seen a handful of times. The chain uses TRBV5-1 and TRBJ1-6, with 7 bases that match TRBD1. Germline V gene data show CDR1 as SGHRS and CDR2 as YFSETQ. This CDR3 comprises 17 residues. V shed 7 bases and J 8 bases; nucleotides not matched to a gene: 18. CDR3 sequence (DNA): TGCGCCAGCTCGAAGGGAAAGGGGGCTAAGGAAGATTCACCCCTCCACTTT. It specifies CASSKGKGAKEDSPLHF. The variable domain in full, with the rest retrieved from reference TRBV5-1 and TRBJ1-6, is KAGVTQTPRYLIKTRGQQVTLSCSPISGHRSVSWYQQTPGQGLQFLFEYFSETQRNKGNFPGRFSGRQFSNSRSEMNVSTLELGDSALYLCASSKGKGAKEDSPLHFGNGTRLTVT.

V and J are TRBV27 and TRBJ2-7; a possible D gene is TRBD1 (5 bases). CDR3 size: 14 residues. Germline V lookup: CDR1 MNHEY, CDR2 SMNVEV (reference sequence). V lost 5 bases, J lost 1 base, and 12 bases lay in between. CDR3 in amino acids: CASSLTRQSYEQYF. The CDR3 DNA is TGTGCCAGCAGTCTAACACGACAGTCCTACGAGCAGTACTTC.

The chain carries TRBV11-2 and TRBJ2-5; D gene ambiguous. The germline V gene has CDR1 SGHAT and CDR2 FQNNGV. V was clipped by 1 base and J by 4 bases, with 4 bases between them. The CDR3 has 12 amino acids. The CDR3 region has the DNA TGTGCCAGCAGCTTAGGTCCAGAGACCCAGTACTTC. As protein: CASSLGPETQYF.